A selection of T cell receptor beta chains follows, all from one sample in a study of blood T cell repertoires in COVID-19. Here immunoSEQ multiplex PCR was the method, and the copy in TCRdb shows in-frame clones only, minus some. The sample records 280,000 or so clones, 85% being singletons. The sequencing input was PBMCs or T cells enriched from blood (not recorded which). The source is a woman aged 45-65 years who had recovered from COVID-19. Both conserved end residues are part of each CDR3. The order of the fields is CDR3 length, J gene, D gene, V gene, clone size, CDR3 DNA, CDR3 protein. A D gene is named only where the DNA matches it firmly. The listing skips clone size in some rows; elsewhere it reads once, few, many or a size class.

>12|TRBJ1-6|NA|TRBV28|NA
TGTGCCAGCCGACCAGGGAATTCACCCCTCCACTTT
CASRPGNSPLHF
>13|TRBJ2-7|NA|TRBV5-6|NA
TGTGCCAGCAGCTTCCTTGGAGTCTACGAGCAGTACTTC
CASSFLGVYEQYF
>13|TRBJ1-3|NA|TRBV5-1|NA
TGCGCCAGCAGCTTAACAACTGGAAACACCATATATTTT
CASSLTTGNTIYF
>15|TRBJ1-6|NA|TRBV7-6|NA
TGTGCCAGCAGCCCGCGGACAGCTAGTAATTCACCCCTCCACTTT
CASSPRTASNSPLHF
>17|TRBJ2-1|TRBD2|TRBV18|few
TGTGCCAGCTCACCCGGACCTAGCGGGAGGACCTACAATGAGCAGTTCTTC
CASSPGPSGRTYNEQFF
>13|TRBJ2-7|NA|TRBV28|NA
TGTGCCAGCAGTCCCCTGGTGGGGGCTAAGCAGTACTTC
CASSPLVGAKQYF
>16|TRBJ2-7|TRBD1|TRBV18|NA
TGTGCCAGCTCACCTGGGGACAGGGGATTTGGTCGCGAGCAGTACTTC
CASSPGDRGFGREQYF
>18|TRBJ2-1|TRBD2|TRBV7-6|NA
TGTGCCAGCAGCCCGAGTCCCGGGACTAGCGGGAGGATCAATGAGCAGTTCTTC
CASSPSPGTSGRINEQFF
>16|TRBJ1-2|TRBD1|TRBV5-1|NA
TGCGCCAGCAGCAACGGTGGGGCAGGGGGTCAATATGGCTACACCTTC
CASSNGGAGGQYGYTF
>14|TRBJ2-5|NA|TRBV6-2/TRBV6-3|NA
TGTGCCAGCAGTTACTCGAGGCCGGGAGAGACCCAGTACTTC
CASSYSRPGETQYF
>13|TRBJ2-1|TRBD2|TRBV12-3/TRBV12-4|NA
TGTGCCAGCTATCCCTACCCGGGGGGTGAGCAGTTCTTC
CASYPYPGGEQFF
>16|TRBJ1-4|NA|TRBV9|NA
TGTGCCAGCAGCGTAGGATCGGGGGTAACTAATGAAAAACTGTTTTTT
CASSVGSGVTNEKLFF
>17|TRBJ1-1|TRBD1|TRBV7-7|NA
TGTGCCAGCAGCCACTCGAGACAGGGCTTAATGAACACTGAAGCTTTCTTT
CASSHSRQGLMNTEAFF
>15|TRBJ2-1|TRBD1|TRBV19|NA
TGTGCCAGTAAACCGGGACAGGGCTCCTACAATGAGCAGTTCTTC
CASKPGQGSYNEQFF
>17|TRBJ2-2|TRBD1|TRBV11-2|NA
TGTGCCAGCAGCTTACTCAGTTGGACAGGGGGCTCCGGGGAGCTGTTTTTT
CASSLLSWTGGSGELFF
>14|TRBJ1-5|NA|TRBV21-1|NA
TGTGCCAGCAGCAATTCTAATAGCAATCAGCCCCAGCATTTT
CASSNSNSNQPQHF
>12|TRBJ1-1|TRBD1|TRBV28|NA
TGTGCCAGCAAAGGGACAGGGGGACGAGCTTTCTTT
CASKGTGGRAFF
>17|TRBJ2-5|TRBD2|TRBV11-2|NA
TGTGCCAGCAGCCGCCCTCCGGGACTAGCAGTACAAGAGACCCAGTACTTC
CASSRPPGLAVQETQYF
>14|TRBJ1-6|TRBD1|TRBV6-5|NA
TGTGCCGGAACCGGGACAGGGCTTGGGTCACCCCTCCACTTT
CAGTGTGLGSPLHF
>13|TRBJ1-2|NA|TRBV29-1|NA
TGCAGCGTTGAGATGTTCCCGGGGTATGGCTACACCTTC
CSVEMFPGYGYTF
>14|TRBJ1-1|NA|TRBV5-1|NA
TGCGCCAGCAGCAACACCGGGACAACTTATGAAGCTTTCTTT
CASSNTGTTYEAFF
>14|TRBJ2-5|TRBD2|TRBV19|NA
TGTGCCAGTAGTACCGCGGGAGGGCAAGAGACCCAGTACTTC
CASSTAGGQETQYF
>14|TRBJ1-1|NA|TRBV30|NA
TGTGCCTGGAGTGGCCCCCGAGGGAGCACTGAAGCTTTCTTT
CAWSGPRGSTEAFF
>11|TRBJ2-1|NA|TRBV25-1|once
TGTGCCAGCAGGCGAGAACTGGAGGAGATCTTC
CASRRELEEIF
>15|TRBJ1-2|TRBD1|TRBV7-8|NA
TGTGCCAGCAGCTTAGTGGTCAGGGGGAAGATTGGCTACACCTTC
CASSLVVRGKIGYTF
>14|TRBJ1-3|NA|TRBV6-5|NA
TGTGCCAGCAGTTACACGTCGGCTGGAAACACCATATATTTT
CASSYTSAGNTIYF
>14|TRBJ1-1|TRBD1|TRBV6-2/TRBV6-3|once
TGTGCCAGCAGTCCCCCCGGGACAGGGGTTTCCATTTTCTTT
CASSPPGTGVSIFF
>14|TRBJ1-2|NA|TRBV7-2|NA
TGTGCCAGCAGCCGGACTTGGGGGGGGTATGGCTACACCTTC
CASSRTWGGYGYTF
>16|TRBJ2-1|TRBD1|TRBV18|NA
TGTGCCAGCCCACCACCGGGGACAGGCTCCTACAATGAGCAGTTCTTC
CASPPPGTGSYNEQFF
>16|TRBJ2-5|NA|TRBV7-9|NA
TGTGCCAGCAGCTTAACAGGAGGACAGCTCTATGAGACCCAGTACTTC
CASSLTGGQLYETQYF
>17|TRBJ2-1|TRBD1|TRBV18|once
TGTGCCAGCTCACCGTCCCGGGACAGGGGGTCGTACAATGAGCAGTTCTTC
CASSPSRDRGSYNEQFF
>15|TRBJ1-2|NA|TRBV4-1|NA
TGCGCCAGCAGCCAAGCCAGGAACTCTGGCAGCGGCTACACCTTC
CASSQARNSGSGYTF
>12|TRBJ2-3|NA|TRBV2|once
TGTGCCAGCAGCCTTTATACAGATACGCAGTATTTT
CASSLYTDTQYF
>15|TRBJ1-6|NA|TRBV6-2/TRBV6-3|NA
TGTGCCAGCAGTTACGGCGGGAAGGGACTGTCACCCCTCCACTTT
CASSYGGKGLSPLHF
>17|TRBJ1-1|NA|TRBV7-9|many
TGTGCCAGCAGCTTAGCTCTATCGGACTTCTCGAACACTGAAGCTTTCTTT
CASSLALSDFSNTEAFF
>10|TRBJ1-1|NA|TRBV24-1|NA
TGTGCCCGTCTAGGCACTGAAGCTTTCTTT
CARLGTEAFF
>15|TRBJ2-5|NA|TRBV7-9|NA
TGTGCCAGCAGCCCCCTGAGGACAGCAAAAGAGACCCAGTACTTC
CASSPLRTAKETQYF
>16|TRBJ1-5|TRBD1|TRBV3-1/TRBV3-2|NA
TGTGCCAGCAGCCTCGGGACAGGGGCGAGCAATCAGCCCCAGCATTTT
CASSLGTGASNQPQHF
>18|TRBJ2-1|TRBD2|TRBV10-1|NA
TGCGCCAGCAGTGGCAAGACCATAGCGGGAGGGACCTACAATGAGCAGTTCTTC
CASSGKTIAGGTYNEQFF
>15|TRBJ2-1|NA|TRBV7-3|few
TGTGCCAGCAGCTTAACTGCGAGCTCCTACAATGAGCAGTTCTTC
CASSLTASSYNEQFF
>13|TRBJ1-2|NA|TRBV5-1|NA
TGCGCCAGCAGCTTGGGACCGGGGAATGGCTACACCTTC
CASSLGPGNGYTF
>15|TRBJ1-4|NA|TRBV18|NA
TGTGCCAGCTCACGGCTGGGACAAGTCAATGAAAAACTGTTTTTT
CASSRLGQVNEKLFF
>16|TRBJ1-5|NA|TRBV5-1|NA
TGCGCCAGCAGCCCGGAGGCAGGGGTGTCGTATCAGCCCCAGCATTTT
CASSPEAGVSYQPQHF
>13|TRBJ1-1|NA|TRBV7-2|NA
TGTGCCAGCAGCTTAGCCCAGGGCACTGAAGCTTTCTTT
CASSLAQGTEAFF
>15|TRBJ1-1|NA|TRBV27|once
TGTGCCAGCAGTGTCCCCGGGACACAGAACACTGAAGCTTTCTTT
CASSVPGTQNTEAFF
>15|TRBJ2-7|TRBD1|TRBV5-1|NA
TGCGCCAGCAGCTTGGAGGCAGGGGGAGCCTACGAGCAGTACTTC
CASSLEAGGAYEQYF
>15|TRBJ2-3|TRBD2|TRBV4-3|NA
TGCGCCAGCCATTATAGCAAGCGGGAGGGTGGGGCGCAGTATTTT
CASHYSKREGGAQYF
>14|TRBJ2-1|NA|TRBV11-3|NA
TGTGCCAGCAGCTTAGGCGGGAATCGGAATGAGCAGTTCTTC
CASSLGGNRNEQFF
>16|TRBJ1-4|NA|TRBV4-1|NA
TGCGCCAGCAGAAGGACAGATATTGCAACTAATGAAAAACTGTTTTTT
CASRRTDIATNEKLFF
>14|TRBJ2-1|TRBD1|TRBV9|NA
TGTGCCAGCAGCGATGGGACAGGGGGCAATGAGCAGTTCTTC
CASSDGTGGNEQFF
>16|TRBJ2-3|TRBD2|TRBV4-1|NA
TGCGCCAGCAGCCAAGGTTGGCCTAGCGGTTCAGATACGCAGTATTTT
CASSQGWPSGSDTQYF
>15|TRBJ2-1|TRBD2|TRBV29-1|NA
TGCAGCGTTGCGCTTTTAGCGGGAGCCGGCAATGAGCAGTTCTTC
CSVALLAGAGNEQFF
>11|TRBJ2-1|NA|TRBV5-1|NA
TGCGCCAGCAGCAGGGGGAATGAGCAGTTCTTC
CASSRGNEQFF
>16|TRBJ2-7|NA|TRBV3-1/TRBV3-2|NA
TGTGCCAGCAGCCGGGGGGGCCAGGGCTCCTCCTACGAGCAGTACTTC
CASSRGGQGSSYEQYF